The following is a T cell receptor beta chain sequence with its context. The CDR3 is 16 residues long. V lost 2 bases, J lost 2 bases, and 15 bases lay in between. CDR1 and CDR2 from the germline V gene are ENHRY and SYGVKD. The entry originates in a study of beta chain features in type 1 diabetes. The sequenced template was cDNA made from the entire isolated RNA. Produced via immunoSEQ multiplex PCR; TCRdb's table is partial and in-frame only. The table records some 400,000 clones, approximately 15% of them present only once. The V call is TRBV10-3, the J call TRBJ1-1; D is uncertain. The sequenced sample was naive CD4+ T cells from blood. The source of this sequence is a woman aged 18-35 years in good health. DNA for the CDR3: TGTGCCATCAGTGAGCCGCGGAATTATCCTAACACTGAAGCTTTCTTT. Protein: CAISEPRNYPNTEAFF.